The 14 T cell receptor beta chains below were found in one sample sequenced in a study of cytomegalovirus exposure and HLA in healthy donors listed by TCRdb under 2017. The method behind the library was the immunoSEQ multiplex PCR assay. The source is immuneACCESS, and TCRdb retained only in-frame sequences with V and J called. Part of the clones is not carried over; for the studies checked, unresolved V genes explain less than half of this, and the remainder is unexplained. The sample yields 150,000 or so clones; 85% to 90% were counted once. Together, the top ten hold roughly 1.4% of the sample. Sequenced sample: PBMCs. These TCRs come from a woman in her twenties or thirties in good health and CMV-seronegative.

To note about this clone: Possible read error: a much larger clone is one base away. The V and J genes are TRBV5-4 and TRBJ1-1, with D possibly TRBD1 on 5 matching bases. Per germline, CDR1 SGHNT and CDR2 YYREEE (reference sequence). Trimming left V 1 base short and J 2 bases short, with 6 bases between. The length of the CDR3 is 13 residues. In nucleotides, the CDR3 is TGTGCCAGCAGCTTGACAGGTAACACTGAAGCTTTCTTT. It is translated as CASSLTGNTEAFF.

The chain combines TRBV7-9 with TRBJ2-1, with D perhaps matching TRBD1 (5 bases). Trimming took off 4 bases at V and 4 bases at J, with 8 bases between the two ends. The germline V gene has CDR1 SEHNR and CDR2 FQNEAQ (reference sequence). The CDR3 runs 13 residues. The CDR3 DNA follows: TGTGCCAGCAGCTACAGGAGTTACAATGAGCAGTTCTTC. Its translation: CASSYRSYNEQFF.

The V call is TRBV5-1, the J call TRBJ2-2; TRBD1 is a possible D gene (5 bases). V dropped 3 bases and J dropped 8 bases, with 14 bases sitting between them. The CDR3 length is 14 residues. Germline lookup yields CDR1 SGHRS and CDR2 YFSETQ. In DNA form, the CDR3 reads TGCGCCAGCAGCTCCCTCAGGGTTTCAGGGGAGCTGTTTTTT. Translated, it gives CASSSLRVSGELFF.

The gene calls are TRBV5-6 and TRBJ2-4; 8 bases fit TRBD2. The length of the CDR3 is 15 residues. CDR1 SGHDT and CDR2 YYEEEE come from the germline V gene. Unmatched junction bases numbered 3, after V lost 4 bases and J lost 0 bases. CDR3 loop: CASSGAGVAKNIQYF. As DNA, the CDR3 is TGTGCCAGCAGCGGAGCGGGGGTAGCCAAAAACATTCAGTACTTC.

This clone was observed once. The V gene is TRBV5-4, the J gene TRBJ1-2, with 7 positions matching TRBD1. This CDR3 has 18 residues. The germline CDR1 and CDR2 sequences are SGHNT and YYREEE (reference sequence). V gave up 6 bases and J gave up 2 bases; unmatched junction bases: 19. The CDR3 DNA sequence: TGTGCCAGCACCACTGGCGAACCAACCAGGGGACAGAACTATGGCTACACCTTC. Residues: CASTTGEPTRGQNYGYTF. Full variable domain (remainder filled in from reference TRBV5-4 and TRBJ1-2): ETGVTQSPTHLIKTRGQQVTLRCSSQSGHNTVSWYQQALGQGPQFIFQYYREEENGRGNFPPRFSGLQFPNYSSELNVNALELDDSALYLCASTTGEPTRGQNYGYTFGSGTRLTVV.

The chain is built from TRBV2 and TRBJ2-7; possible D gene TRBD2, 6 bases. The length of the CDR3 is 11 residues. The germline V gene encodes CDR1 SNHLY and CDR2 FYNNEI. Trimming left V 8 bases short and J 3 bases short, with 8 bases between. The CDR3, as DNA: TGTGCCAGCCACGGGGGCTACGAGCAGTACTTC. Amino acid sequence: CASHGGYEQYF.

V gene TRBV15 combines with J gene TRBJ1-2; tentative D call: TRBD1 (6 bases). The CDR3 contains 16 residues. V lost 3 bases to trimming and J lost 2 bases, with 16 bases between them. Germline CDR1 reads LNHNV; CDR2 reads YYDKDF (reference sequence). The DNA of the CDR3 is TGTGCCACCAGCAGCCCGATGGGGGCAGGGAACTATGGCTACACCTTC. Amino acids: CATSSPMGAGNYGYTF.

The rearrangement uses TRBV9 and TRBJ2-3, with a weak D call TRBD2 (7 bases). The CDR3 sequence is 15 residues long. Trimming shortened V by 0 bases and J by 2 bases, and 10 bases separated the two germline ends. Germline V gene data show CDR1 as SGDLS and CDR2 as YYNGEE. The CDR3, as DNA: TGTGCCAGCAGCGTAGAGGGGGGGAACACAGATACGCAGTATTTT. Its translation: CASSVEGGNTDTQYF.

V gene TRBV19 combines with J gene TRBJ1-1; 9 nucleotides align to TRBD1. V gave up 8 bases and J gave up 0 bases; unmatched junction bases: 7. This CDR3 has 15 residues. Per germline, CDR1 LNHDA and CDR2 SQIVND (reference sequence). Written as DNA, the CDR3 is TGTGCCAGTGGGGACAGGGTGGGTTTGAACACTGAAGCTTTCTTT. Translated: CASGDRVGLNTEAFF.

Here the CDR3 reads CASSPGTGGGYEQYF. The CDR3 DNA is TGTGCCAGCAGCCCCGGGACAGGGGGAGGCTACGAGCAGTACTTC. The chain recombines TRBV7-9 with TRBJ2-7, with 11 bases lining up with TRBD1. Germline V gene sequence: CDR1 SEHNR, CDR2 FQNEAQ (reference sequence). The V gene end was trimmed by 5 bases and the J gene end by 3 bases; junction bases not matched to a gene: 6. CDR3 length equals 15 residues.

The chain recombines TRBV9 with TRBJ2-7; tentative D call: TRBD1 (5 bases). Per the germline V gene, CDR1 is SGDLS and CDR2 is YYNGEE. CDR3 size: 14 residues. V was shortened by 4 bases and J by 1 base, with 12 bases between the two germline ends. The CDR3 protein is CASSQRGGSYEQYF. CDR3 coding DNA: TGTGCCAGCAGCCAAAGGGGCGGTTCCTACGAGCAGTACTTC. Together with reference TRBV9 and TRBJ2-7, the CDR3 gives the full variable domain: DSGVTQTPKHLITATGQRVTLRCSPRSGDLSVYWYQQSLDQGLQFLIQYYNGEERAKGNILERFSAQQFPDLHSELNLSSLELGDSALYFCASSQRGGSYEQYFGPGTRLTVT.

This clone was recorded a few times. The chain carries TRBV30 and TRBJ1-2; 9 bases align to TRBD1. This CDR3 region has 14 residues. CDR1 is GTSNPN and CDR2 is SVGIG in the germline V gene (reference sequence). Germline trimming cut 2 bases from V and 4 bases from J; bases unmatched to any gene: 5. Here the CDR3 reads CAWSLGQGSYGYTF. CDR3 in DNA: TGTGCCTGGAGTCTAGGACAGGGGTCCTATGGCTACACCTTC.

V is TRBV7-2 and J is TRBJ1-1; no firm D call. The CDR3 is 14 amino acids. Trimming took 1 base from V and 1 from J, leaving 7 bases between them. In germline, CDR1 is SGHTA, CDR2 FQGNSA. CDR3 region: CASSLVSGNTEAFF. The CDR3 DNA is TGTGCCAGCAGCTTAGTTTCGGGGAACACTGAAGCTTTCTTT.

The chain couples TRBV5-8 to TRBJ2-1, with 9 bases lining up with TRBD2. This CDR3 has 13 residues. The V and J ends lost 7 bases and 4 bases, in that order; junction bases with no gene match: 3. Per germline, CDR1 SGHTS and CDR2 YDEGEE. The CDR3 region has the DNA TGTGCCAGCTGCGCGGGGGGGTACAATGAGCAGTTCTTC. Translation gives CASCAGGYNEQFF.